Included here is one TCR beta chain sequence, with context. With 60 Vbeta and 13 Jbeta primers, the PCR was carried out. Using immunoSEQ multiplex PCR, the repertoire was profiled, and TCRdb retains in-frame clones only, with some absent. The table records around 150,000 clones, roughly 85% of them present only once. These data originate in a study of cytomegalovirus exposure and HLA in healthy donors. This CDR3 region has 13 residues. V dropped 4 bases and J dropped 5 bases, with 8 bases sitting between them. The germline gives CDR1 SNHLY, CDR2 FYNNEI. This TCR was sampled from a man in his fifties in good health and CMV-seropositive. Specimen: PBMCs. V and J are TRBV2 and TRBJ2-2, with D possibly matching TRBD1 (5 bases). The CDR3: CASSGRQTGELFF. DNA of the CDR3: TGTGCCAGCAGTGGCCGACAGACCGGGGAGCTGTTTTTT. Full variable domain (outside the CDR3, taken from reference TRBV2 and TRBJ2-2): EPEVTQTPSHQVTQMGQEVILRCVPISNHLYFYWYRQILGQKVEFLVSFYNNEISEKSEIFDDQFSVERPDGSNFTLKIRSTKLEDSAMYFCASSGRQTGELFFGEGSRLTVL.